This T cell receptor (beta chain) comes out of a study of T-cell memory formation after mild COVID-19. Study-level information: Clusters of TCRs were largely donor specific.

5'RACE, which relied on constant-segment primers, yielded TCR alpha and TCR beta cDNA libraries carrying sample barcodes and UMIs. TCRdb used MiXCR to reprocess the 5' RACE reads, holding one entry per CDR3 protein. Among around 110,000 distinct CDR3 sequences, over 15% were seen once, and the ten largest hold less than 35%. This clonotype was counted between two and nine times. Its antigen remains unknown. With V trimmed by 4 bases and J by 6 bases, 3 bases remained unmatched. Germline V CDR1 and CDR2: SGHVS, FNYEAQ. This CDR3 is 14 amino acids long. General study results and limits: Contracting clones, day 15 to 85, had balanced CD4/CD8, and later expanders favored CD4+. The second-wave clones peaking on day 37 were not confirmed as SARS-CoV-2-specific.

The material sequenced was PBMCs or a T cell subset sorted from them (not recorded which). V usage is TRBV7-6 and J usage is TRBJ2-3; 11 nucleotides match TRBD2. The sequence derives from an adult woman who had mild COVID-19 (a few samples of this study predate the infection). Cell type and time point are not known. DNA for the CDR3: TGTGCCAGCAGCTCCACTAGCGGGAGTGATACGCAGTATTTT. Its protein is CASSSTSGSDTQYF.